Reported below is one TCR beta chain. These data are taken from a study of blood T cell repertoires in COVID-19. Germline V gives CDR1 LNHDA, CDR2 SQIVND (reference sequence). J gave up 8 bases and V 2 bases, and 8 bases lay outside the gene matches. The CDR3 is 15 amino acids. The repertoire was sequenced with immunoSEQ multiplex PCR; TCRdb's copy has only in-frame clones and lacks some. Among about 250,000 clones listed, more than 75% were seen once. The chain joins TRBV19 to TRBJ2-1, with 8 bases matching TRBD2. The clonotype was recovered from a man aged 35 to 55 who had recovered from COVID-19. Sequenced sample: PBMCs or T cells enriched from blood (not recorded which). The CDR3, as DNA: TGTGCCAGTAGTATATACACTAGCGGCGTCCATGAGCAGTTCTTC. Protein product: CASSIYTSGVHEQFF.